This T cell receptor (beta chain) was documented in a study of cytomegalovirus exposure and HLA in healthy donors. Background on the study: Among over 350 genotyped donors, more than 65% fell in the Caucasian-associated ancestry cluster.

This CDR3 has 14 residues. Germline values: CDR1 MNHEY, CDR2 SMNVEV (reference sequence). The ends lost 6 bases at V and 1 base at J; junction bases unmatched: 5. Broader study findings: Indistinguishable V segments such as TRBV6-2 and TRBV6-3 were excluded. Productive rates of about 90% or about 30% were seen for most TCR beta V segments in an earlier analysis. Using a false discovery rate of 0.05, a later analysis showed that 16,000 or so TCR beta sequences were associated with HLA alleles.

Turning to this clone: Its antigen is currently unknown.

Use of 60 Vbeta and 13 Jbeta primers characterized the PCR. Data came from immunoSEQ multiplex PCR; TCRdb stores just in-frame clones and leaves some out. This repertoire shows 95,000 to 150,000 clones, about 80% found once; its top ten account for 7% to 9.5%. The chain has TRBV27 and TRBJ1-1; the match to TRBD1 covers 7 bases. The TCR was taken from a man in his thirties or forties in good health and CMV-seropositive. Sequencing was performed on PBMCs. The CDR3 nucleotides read TGTGCCAGCAGACGACAGGGTCAGAACACTGAAGCTTTCTTT. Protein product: CASRRQGQNTEAFF.